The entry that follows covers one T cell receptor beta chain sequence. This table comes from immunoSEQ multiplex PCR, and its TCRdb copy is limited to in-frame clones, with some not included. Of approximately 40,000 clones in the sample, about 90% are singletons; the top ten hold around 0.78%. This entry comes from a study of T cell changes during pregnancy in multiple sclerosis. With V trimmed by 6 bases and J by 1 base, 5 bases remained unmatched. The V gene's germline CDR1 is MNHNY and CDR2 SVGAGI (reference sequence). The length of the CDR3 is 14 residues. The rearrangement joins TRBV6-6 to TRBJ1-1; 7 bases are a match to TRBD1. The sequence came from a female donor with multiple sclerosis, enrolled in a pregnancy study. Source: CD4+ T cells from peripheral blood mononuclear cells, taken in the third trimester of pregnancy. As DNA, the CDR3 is TGTGCCAGCAGATCCCGGACAGGGAACACTGAAGCTTTCTTT. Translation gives CASRSRTGNTEAFF.